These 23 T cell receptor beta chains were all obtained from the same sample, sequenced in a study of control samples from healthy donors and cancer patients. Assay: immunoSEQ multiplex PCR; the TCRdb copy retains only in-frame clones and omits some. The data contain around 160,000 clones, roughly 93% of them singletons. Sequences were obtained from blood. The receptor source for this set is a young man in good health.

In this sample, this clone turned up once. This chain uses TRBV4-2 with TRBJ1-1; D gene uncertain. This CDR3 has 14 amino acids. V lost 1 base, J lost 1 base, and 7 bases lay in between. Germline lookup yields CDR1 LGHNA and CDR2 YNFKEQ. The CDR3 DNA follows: TGTGCCAGCAGCCAAGCAGGCACGAACACTGAAGCTTTCTTT. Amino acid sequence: CASSQAGTNTEAFF.

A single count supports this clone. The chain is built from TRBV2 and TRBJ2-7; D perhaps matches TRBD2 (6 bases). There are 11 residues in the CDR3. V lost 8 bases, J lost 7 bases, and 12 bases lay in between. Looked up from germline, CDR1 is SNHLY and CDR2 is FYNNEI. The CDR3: CASAREAEQYF. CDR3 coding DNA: TGTGCCAGCGCTAGGGAGGCGGAGCAGTACTTC.

CDR3 residues: CASSPTPQTGGSGYTF. The DNA of the CDR3 is TGCGCCAGCAGCCCGACGCCCCAGACAGGGGGCTCTGGCTACACCTTC. This chain uses TRBV4-1 with TRBJ1-2, with 10 positions matching TRBD1. The germline gives CDR1 MGHRA, CDR2 YSYEKL. The CDR3 length is 16 residues. V dropped 4 bases and J dropped 7; count of bases not matched to a gene: 12.

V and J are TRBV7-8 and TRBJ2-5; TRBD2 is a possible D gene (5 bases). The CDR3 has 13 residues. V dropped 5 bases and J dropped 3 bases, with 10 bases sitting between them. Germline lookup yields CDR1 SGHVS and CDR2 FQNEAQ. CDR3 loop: CASSPTGEETQYF. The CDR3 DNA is TGTGCCAGCAGCCCCACCGGGGAAGAGACCCAGTACTTC.

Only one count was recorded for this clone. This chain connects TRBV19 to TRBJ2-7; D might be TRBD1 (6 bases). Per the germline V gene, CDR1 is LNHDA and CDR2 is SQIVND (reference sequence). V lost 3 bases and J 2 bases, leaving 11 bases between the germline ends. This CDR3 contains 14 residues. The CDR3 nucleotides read TGTGCCAGTAGTATGACAGGTTCTACCTACGAGCAGTACTTC. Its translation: CASSMTGSTYEQYF. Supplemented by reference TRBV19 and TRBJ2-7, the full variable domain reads DGGITQSPKYLFRKEGQNVTLSCEQNLNHDAMYWYRQDPGQGLRLIYYSQIVNDFQKGDIAEGYSVSREKKESFPLTVTSAQKNPTAFYLCASSMTGSTYEQYFGPGTRLTVT.

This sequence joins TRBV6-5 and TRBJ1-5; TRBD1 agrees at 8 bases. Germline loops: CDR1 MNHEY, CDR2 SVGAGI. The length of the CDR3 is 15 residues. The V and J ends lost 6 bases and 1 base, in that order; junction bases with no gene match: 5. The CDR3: CASRRTGISNQPQHF. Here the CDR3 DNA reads TGTGCCAGCAGACGGACAGGGATAAGCAATCAGCCCCAGCATTTT.

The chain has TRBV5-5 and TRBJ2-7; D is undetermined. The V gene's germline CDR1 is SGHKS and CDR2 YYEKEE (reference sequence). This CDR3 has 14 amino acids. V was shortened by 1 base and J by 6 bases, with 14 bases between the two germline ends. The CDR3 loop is CASSLTLLTGEQYF. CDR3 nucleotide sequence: TGTGCCAGCAGCTTGACTTTATTGACGGGCGAGCAGTACTTC. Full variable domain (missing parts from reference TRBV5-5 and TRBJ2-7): DAGVTQSPTHLIKTRGQQVTLRCSPISGHKSVSWYQQVLGQGPQFIFQYYEKEERGRGNFPDRFSARQFPNYSSELNVNALLLGDSALYLCASSLTLLTGEQYFGPGTRLTVT.

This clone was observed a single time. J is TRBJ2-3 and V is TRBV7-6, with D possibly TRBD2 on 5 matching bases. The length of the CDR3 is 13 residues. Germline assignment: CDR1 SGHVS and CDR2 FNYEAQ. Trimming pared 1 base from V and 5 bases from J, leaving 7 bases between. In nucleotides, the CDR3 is TGTGCCAGCAGCTTAGACCGGGGAGATACGCAGTATTTT. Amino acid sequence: CASSLDRGDTQYF.

In DNA, the CDR3 is TGTGCCAGTAAGTTGGCCAGGGAAAAGTCCGGGGAGCTGTTTTTT. Amino acid sequence: CASKLAREKSGELFF. This chain connects TRBV19 to TRBJ2-2, with D possibly TRBD1 on 5 matching bases. The germline V and J ends were trimmed by 7 bases and 6 bases, with 18 bases remaining between them. This CDR3 is built from 15 residues. CDR1 and CDR2 from the germline V gene are LNHDA and SQIVND (reference sequence).

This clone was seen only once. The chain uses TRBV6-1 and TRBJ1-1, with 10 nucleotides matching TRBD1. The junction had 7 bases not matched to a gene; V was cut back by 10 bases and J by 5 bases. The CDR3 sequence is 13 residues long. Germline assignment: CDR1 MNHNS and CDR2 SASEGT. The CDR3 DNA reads TGTGCCAACAGACAGGGGGCTGGGACTGAAGCTTTCTTT. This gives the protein CANRQGAGTEAFF.

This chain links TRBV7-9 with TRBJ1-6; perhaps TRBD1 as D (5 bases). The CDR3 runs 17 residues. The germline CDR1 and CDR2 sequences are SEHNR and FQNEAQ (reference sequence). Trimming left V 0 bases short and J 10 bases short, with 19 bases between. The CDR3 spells CASSLATVQGEESPLHF. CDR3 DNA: TGTGCCAGCAGCTTAGCAACGGTGCAGGGAGAGGAGTCACCCCTCCACTTT.

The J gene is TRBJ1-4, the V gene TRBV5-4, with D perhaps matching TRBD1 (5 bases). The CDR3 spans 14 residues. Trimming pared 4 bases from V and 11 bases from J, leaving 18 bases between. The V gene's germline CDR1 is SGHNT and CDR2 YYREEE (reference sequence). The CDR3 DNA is TGTGCCAGCAGCCCGGACACACCCCGGCGGAAACTGTTTTTT. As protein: CASSPDTPRRKLFF.

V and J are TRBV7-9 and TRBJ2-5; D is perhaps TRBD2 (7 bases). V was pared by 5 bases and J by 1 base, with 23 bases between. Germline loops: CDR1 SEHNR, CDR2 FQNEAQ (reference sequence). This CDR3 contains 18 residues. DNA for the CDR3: TGTGCCAGCAGCCGATGGGGGCGGGAGAGGCCCGGCCAAGAGACCCAGTACTTC. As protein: CASSRWGRERPGQETQYF.

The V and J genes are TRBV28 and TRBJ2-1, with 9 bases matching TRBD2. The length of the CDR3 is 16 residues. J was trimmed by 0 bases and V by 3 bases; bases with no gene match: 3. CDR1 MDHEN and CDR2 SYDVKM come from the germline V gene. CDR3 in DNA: TGTGCCAGCAGTTTTAGCGGGAGCAGCTCCTACAATGAGCAGTTCTTC. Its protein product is CASSFSGSSSYNEQFF.

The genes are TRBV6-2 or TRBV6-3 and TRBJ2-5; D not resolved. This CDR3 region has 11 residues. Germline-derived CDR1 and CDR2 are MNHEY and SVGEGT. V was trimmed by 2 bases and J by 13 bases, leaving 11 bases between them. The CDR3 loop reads CASSYLDLLYF. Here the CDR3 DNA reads TGTGCCAGCAGTTACCTGGATCTTTTGTACTTC.

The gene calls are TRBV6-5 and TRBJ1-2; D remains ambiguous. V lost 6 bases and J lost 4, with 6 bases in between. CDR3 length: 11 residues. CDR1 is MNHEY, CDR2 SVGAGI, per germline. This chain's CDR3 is CASRAPYGYTF. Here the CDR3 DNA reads TGTGCCAGCAGGGCACCCTATGGCTACACCTTC.

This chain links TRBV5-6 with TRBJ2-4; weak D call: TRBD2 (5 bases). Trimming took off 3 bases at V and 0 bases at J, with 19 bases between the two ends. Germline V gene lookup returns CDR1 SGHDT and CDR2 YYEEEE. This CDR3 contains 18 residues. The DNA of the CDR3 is TGTGCCAGCAGCTCCTCACCCACTAGTCTTTTAGCCAAAAACATTCAGTACTTC. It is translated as CASSSSPTSLLAKNIQYF. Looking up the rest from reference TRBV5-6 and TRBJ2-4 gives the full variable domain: DAGVTQSPTHLIKTRGQQVTLRCSPKSGHDTVSWYQQALGQGPQFIFQYYEEEERQRGNFPDRFSGHQFPNYSSELNVNALLLGDSALYLCASSSSPTSLLAKNIQYFGAGTRLSVL.

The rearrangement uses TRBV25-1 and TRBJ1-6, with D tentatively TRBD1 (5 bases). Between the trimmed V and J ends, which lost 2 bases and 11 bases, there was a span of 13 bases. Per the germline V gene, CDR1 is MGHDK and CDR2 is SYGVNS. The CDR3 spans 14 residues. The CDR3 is CASSEGDGRAPLHF. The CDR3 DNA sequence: TGTGCCAGCAGTGAAGGGGACGGTCGTGCACCCCTCCACTTT. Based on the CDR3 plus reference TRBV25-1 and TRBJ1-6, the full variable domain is EADIYQTPRYLVIGTGKKITLECSQTMGHDKMYWYQQDPGMELHLIHYSYGVNSTEKGDLSSESTVSRIRTEHFPLTLESARPSHTSQYLCASSEGDGRAPLHFGNGTRLTVT.

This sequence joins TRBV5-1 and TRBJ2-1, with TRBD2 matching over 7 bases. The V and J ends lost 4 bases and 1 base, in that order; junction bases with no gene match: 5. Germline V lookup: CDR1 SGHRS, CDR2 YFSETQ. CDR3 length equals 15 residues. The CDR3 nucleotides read TGCGCCAGCAGCCGTGGCGGGAGTTCCTACAATGAGCAGTTCTTC. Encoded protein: CASSRGGSSYNEQFF.

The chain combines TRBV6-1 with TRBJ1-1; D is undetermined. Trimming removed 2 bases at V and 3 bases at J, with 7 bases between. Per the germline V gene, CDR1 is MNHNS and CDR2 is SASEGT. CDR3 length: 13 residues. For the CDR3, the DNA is TGTGCCAGCAGTGAACCAGTCTACACTGAAGCTTTCTTT. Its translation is CASSEPVYTEAFF.

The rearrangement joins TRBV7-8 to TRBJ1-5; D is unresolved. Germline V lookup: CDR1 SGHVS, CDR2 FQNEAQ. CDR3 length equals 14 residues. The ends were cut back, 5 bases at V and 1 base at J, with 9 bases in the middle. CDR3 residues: CASSMGRSNQPQHF. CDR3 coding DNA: TGTGCCAGCAGCATGGGTCGAAGCAATCAGCCCCAGCATTTT.

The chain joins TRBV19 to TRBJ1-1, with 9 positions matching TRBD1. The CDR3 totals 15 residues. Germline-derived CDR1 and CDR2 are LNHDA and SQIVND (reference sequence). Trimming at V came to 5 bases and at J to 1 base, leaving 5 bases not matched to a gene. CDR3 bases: TGTGCCAGTAGTCTCCAGACAGGGGGGAACACTGAAGCTTTCTTT. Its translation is CASSLQTGGNTEAFF.

The CDR3 spells CASSFSGSGNTIYF. For the CDR3, the DNA is TGTGCCAGCAGTTTCTCAGGGTCCGGAAACACCATATATTTT. This sequence joins TRBV27 and TRBJ1-3; the D gene is possibly TRBD1 (5 bases). Deletions cut 3 bases from V and 4 bases from J, with 10 bases between. The CDR3 is 14 residues long. Per germline, CDR1 MNHEY and CDR2 SMNVEV (reference sequence).